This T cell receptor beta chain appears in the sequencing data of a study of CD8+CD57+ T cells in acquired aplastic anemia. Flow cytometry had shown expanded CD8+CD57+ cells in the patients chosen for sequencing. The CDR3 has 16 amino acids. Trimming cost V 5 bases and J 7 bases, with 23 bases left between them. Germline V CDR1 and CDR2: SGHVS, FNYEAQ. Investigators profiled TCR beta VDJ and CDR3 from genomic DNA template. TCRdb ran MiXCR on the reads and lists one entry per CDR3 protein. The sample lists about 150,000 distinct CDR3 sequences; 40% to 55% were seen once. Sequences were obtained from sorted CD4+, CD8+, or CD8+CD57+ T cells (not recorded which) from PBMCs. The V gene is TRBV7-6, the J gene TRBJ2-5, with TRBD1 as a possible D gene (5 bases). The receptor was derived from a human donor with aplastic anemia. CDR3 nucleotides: TGTGCCAGCAGCCAGAACCCATCCTCCAGTAGGGGGACCCAGTACTTC. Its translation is CASSQNPSSSRGTQYF.